This TCR beta chain was recorded in a study of graft-versus-host responses after intestinal transplantation. Study-level information: Anti-thymocyte globulin induction was given to all recipients, followed by tacrolimus and steroids for 2 to 4 years. Study findings and constraints: GvH clones appeared in recipient marrow, some first in ileum or blood.

On this clone itself: Its antigen is not identified.

Generated by immunoSEQ multiplex PCR, the TCRdb table keeps only in-frame clones and is missing some. The sample lists some 80,000 clones; about 91% were seen once. The receptor comes from a human donor who was the organ donor for an intestinal transplant. The sequencing here drew on unstimulated CD8+ T cells sorted from spleen or lymph node cells, taken before transplant.

CDR3 nucleotide sequence: TGTGCCAGCAGTTCCGGGTCCTTCCCCCTCCACTTT. Translated, it gives CASSSGSFPLHF. The V call is TRBV27, the J call TRBJ1-6; D unclear. V dropped 4 bases and J dropped 13 bases, with 11 bases sitting between them. Germline V lookup: CDR1 MNHEY, CDR2 SMNVEV (reference sequence). This CDR3 region has 12 residues.